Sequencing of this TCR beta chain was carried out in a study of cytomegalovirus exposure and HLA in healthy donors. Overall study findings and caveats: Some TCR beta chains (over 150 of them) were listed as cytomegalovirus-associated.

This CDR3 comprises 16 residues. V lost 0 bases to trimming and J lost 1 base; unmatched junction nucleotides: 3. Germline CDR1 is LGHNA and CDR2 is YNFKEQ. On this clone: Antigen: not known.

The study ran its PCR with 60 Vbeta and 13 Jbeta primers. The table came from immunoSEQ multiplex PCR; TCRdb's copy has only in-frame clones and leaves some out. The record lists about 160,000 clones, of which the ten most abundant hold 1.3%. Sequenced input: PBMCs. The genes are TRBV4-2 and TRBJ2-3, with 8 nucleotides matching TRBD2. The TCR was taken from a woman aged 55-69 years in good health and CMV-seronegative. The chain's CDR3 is CASSQDTGGGTDTQYF. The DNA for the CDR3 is TGTGCCAGCAGCCAAGATACGGGAGGGGGCACAGATACGCAGTATTTT.